Presented here are 9 T cell receptor beta chains from one specimen sequenced in a study of control samples from healthy donors and cancer patients (dated by TCRdb to the early 2020s). Library preparation used the immunoSEQ multiplex PCR assay. TCRdb took over this immuneACCESS table, retaining in-frame rearrangements with V and J assigned. Such tables are incomplete; in checked studies, under half of the missing clones stem from an unresolved V gene, and the remainder is unexplained. The sample yields some 120,000 clones; roughly 91% were counted once. The ten largest clones add up to about 8.7% of the sample. The sequencing sample was made of blood. All receptors derive from a man between 40 and 49 years old in good health.

This chain joins TRBV18 and TRBJ1-1, with D possibly TRBD1 on 5 matching bases. This CDR3 contains 12 residues. The germline V gene encodes CDR1 KGHSH and CDR2 LQKENI. Trimming cost V 0 bases and J 11 bases, with 10 bases left between them. The CDR3 DNA reads as TGTGCCAGCTCACCACCAGGGGCCAGGGCTTTCTTT. Protein product: CASSPPGARAFF.

The chain joins TRBV6-5 to TRBJ1-2, with D possibly matching TRBD1 (6 bases). The ends were cut back, 0 bases at V and 8 bases at J, with 10 bases in the middle. CDR1 is MNHEY, CDR2 SVGAGI, per germline. The CDR3 covers 13 residues. The CDR3 reads CASSYSGGGGYTF. CDR3 nucleotide sequence: TGTGCCAGCAGTTACTCTGGAGGGGGGGGCTACACCTTC.

The chain links TRBV5-1 to TRBJ1-6, with unresolved D. V lost 5 bases to trimming and J lost 6 bases, with 9 bases between them. There are 13 residues in the CDR3. CDR1 and CDR2 from the germline V gene are SGHRS and YFSETQ. The DNA of the CDR3 is TGCGCCAGCAGTCCAGAGAGTAATTCACCCCTCCACTTT. It yields the protein CASSPESNSPLHF.

The chain is built from TRBV5-1 and TRBJ2-5, with 7 bases fitting TRBD2. Germline values: CDR1 SGHRS, CDR2 YFSETQ. The CDR3 totals 17 residues. V lost 4 bases, J lost 5 bases, and 17 bases stayed unmatched. CDR3 coding DNA: TGCGCCAGCAGCATGCCCGCTTCGCGGGGGAGTCGGGAGACCCAGTACTTC. Protein product: CASSMPASRGSRETQYF.

CDR3 sequence (DNA): TGTGCCAGCAGCTCGGGACAGTCCTATGGCTACACCTTC. The encoded protein is CASSSGQSYGYTF. V gene TRBV11-3 combines with J gene TRBJ1-2, with 7 bases matching TRBD1. J gave up 4 bases and V 4 bases, and 3 bases lay outside the gene matches. Germline CDR1 SGHNT, CDR2 YENEEA. The CDR3 loop spans 13 amino acids.

The chain joins TRBV11-3 to TRBJ1-1; 9 bases map to TRBD1. V lost 5 bases, J lost 1 base, and 5 bases stayed unmatched. This CDR3 contains 15 residues. Germline CDR1 and CDR2: SGHNT and YENEEA. The CDR3 is CASSITGGSNTEAFF. The CDR3 bases are TGTGCCAGCAGCATTACAGGGGGCTCGAACACTGAAGCTTTCTTT. Looking up the rest from reference TRBV11-3 and TRBJ1-1 gives the full variable domain: EAGVVQSPRYKIIEKKQPVAFWCNPISGHNTLYWYLQNLGQGPELLIRYENEEAVDDSQLPKDRFSAERLKGVDSTLKIQPAELGDSAVYLCASSITGGSNTEAFFGQGTRLTVV.

This clone was seen just once. The CDR3 coding sequence is TGTGCCAGCTCACCACGAGGACAGTTGAACACTGAAGCTTTCTTT. As protein: CASSPRGQLNTEAFF. The chain links TRBV18 to TRBJ1-1; TRBD1 might be the D (6 bases). V dropped 1 base and J dropped 0 bases, with 9 bases sitting between them. The CDR3 runs to 15 residues. Germline values: CDR1 KGHSH, CDR2 LQKENI.

The V and J genes are TRBV18 and TRBJ2-7; 12 bases are shared with TRBD1. Germline loops: CDR1 KGHSH, CDR2 LQKENI. The CDR3 length is 15 residues. Trimming at V came to 6 bases and at J to 4 bases, leaving 7 bases not matched to a gene. CDR3 sequence: CASSQPGQGAYEQYF. The CDR3 DNA reads as TGTGCCAGCTCTCAGCCGGGACAGGGGGCATACGAGCAGTACTTC.

This rearrangement joins TRBV9 to TRBJ1-2; 7 bases agree with TRBD1. CDR3 length equals 15 residues. Germline lookup yields CDR1 SGDLS and CDR2 YYNGEE. V was clipped by 2 bases and J by 2 bases; unmatched bases: 6. CDR3 region: CASSVVAGGNYGYTF. The CDR3 DNA sequence: TGTGCCAGCAGCGTCGTGGCAGGGGGAAACTATGGCTACACCTTC.